Listed below are T cell receptor beta chains from one sample, sequenced in a study of technical replicates of blood from a few donors. Sequencing used immunoSEQ multiplex PCR; TCRdb keeps in-frame clones, though not all of them. This table holds 68,000 or so clones, approximately 93% found once. The sample was PBMCs. These receptors all come from a human donor in good health. Some clones in this sample may be carry-over from other donors' samples. Both conserved end residues are part of each CDR3. A D gene is named only where the DNA matches it firmly. The size field is filled for only some rows; it gives once, few, many or a size class.

size: NA; J: TRBJ1-5; D: NA; V: TRBV28; DNA: TGTGCCAGCAGTTTACCTACGGGGTGGGGGCCCCAGCATTTT; CDR3: CASSLPTGWGPQHF
size: NA; J: TRBJ2-1; D: TRBD2; V: TRBV7-9; DNA: TGTGCCAGCAGCTCCGGGACTAGCACTGAGAGTGAGCAGTTCTTC; CDR3: CASSSGTSTESEQFF
size: NA; J: TRBJ1-2; D: NA; V: TRBV4-2; DNA: TGTGCCAGCAGCCAAGACGGACAGACTGGCTACACCTTC; CDR3: CASSQDGQTGYTF
size: NA; J: TRBJ2-1; D: TRBD2; V: TRBV19; DNA: TGTGCCAGTGCTGGACTAGCGCGTAATGAGCAGTTCTTC; CDR3: CASAGLARNEQFF
size: NA; J: TRBJ1-2; D: TRBD1; V: TRBV7-9; DNA: TGTGCCAGCAGCATACGCGGGACAGGGGCATCTCTCACAAACTATGGCTACACCTTC; CDR3: CASSIRGTGASLTNYGYTF
size: NA; J: TRBJ2-7; D: TRBD2; V: TRBV18; DNA: TGTGCCAGCTCAGCGGGACTAGCGGGTTACGAGCAGTACTTC; CDR3: CASSAGLAGYEQYF
size: NA; J: TRBJ1-5; D: NA; V: TRBV25-1; DNA: TGTGCCAGCAGCGGACACCTTAACAATCAGCCCCAGCATTTT; CDR3: CASSGHLNNQPQHF
size: NA; J: TRBJ1-2; D: TRBD1; V: TRBV5-6; DNA: TGTGCCAGCAGCTTTGATGGCAGGGGGCGATATGGCTACACCTTC; CDR3: CASSFDGRGRYGYTF
size: NA; J: TRBJ1-4; D: NA; V: TRBV4-2; DNA: TGTGCCAGCAGCCAAGAAATCAGGGCCCTTAATGAAAAACTGTTTTTT; CDR3: CASSQEIRALNEKLFF
size: NA; J: TRBJ2-1; D: TRBD2; V: TRBV29-1; DNA: TGCAGCGTTGGGGGATCGGCGGGACTACAGGCCTACAATGAGCAGTTCTTC; CDR3: CSVGGSAGLQAYNEQFF
size: NA; J: TRBJ1-3; D: NA; V: TRBV6-6; DNA: TGTGCCAGCAGTGGTTCGGCAGGGTCAGAAAACACCATATATTTT; CDR3: CASSGSAGSENTIYF
size: once; J: TRBJ1-5; D: TRBD1; V: TRBV5-8; DNA: TGTGCCAGCAGCCTGGGGACAGGGGGCTATCAGCCCCAGCATTTT; CDR3: CASSLGTGGYQPQHF
size: NA; J: TRBJ2-1; D: TRBD2; V: TRBV5-1; DNA: TGCGCCAGCAGCCCCAGACTAGCGGACTCCTACAATGAGCAGTTCTTC; CDR3: CASSPRLADSYNEQFF
size: NA; J: TRBJ2-1; D: TRBD2; V: TRBV4-3; DNA: TGCGCCAGCAGCCAAGCCCTAGCCCGAACGGGGGGTGAGCAGTTCTTC; CDR3: CASSQALARTGGEQFF
size: NA; J: TRBJ2-3; D: NA; V: TRBV9; DNA: TGTGCCAGCAGCCTCCCCGGGGGTACGCAGTATTTT; CDR3: CASSLPGGTQYF
size: few; J: TRBJ2-3; D: TRBD2; V: TRBV6-4; DNA: TGTGCCAGCAGTGAGAGTAGCGGGGGCGGTGATACGCAGTATTTT; CDR3: CASSESSGGGDTQYF
size: NA; J: TRBJ1-2; D: NA; V: TRBV5-6; DNA: TGTGCCAGCAGCTTGGGGTCCGGCTATGGCTACACCTTC; CDR3: CASSLGSGYGYTF
size: NA; J: TRBJ1-1; D: NA; V: TRBV14; DNA: TGTGCCAGCAGCCAAGTTGGGAGGGAGACTGAAGCTTTCTTT; CDR3: CASSQVGRETEAFF
size: NA; J: TRBJ1-3; D: TRBD1; V: TRBV18; DNA: TGTGCCAGCTCGTGGGTGGACAGGGGGCCCGGAAACACCATATATTTT; CDR3: CASSWVDRGPGNTIYF
size: NA; J: TRBJ2-7; D: TRBD2; V: TRBV5-4; DNA: TGTGCCAGCAGCTTCGATCCTAGCGGGAATGGCGACCACGAGCAGTACTTC; CDR3: CASSFDPSGNGDHEQYF
size: few; J: TRBJ2-1; D: TRBD2; V: TRBV7-6; DNA: TGTGCCAGCAGCTCGGGGACTAGCGGGGGCAATGAGCAGTTCTTC; CDR3: CASSSGTSGGNEQFF
size: NA; J: TRBJ1-2; D: NA; V: TRBV7-2; DNA: TGTGCCAGCAGCTTAGGGGGAGTAGGCTATGGCTACACCTTC; CDR3: CASSLGGVGYGYTF
size: NA; J: TRBJ2-1; D: NA; V: TRBV6-6; DNA: TGTGCCAGCAGCCCGGGAGTGGGGTACAATGAGCAGTTCTTC; CDR3: CASSPGVGYNEQFF
size: NA; J: TRBJ2-2; D: TRBD2; V: TRBV9; DNA: TGTGCCAGCAGCTCTCCCCTAGCGGGGGGCACCGGGGAGCTGTTTTTT; CDR3: CASSSPLAGGTGELFF
size: NA; J: TRBJ1-4; D: TRBD1; V: TRBV9; DNA: TGTGCCAGCAGCGCCGGGACAGGGGTAACTAATGAAAAACTGTTTTTT; CDR3: CASSAGTGVTNEKLFF
size: NA; J: TRBJ2-7; D: TRBD2; V: TRBV11-2; DNA: TGTGCCAGCAGCTCGGGGGGGGGTTACGAGCAGTACTTC; CDR3: CASSSGGGYEQYF
size: NA; J: TRBJ2-2; D: NA; V: TRBV15; DNA: TGTGCCACCAGCAGAGATCCTACCACCGGGGAGCTGTTTTTT; CDR3: CATSRDPTTGELFF
size: NA; J: TRBJ2-7; D: TRBD1; V: TRBV4-3; DNA: TGCGCCAGCAGCCAAGCTTGGACAGGTGGAAGCTCCTACGAGCAGTACTTC; CDR3: CASSQAWTGGSSYEQYF
size: NA; J: TRBJ2-5; D: NA; V: TRBV5-1; DNA: TGCGCCAGCAGCTTGGGGTCTACCCAAGAGACCCAGTACTTC; CDR3: CASSLGSTQETQYF
size: NA; J: TRBJ2-7; D: NA; V: TRBV7-6; DNA: TGTGCCAGCAGCTTAGATCCGGGGTCGACCTACGAGCAGTACTTC; CDR3: CASSLDPGSTYEQYF
size: NA; J: TRBJ2-7; D: TRBD1; V: TRBV2; DNA: TGTGCCAGCAGCGCCGGGACAGGGCTCTACGAGCAGTACTTC; CDR3: CASSAGTGLYEQYF
size: NA; J: TRBJ2-4; D: TRBD1; V: TRBV19; DNA: TGTGCCTGCGCCGGGACAGGGTATGGAACTGGGGACATTCAGTACTTC; CDR3: CACAGTGYGTGDIQYF
size: NA; J: TRBJ2-2; D: TRBD2; V: TRBV4-1; DNA: TGCGCCAGCAGCCAAGAGCGGGGGTGGACCGGGGAGCTGTTTTTT; CDR3: CASSQERGWTGELFF
size: NA; J: TRBJ2-7; D: NA; V: TRBV2; DNA: TGTGCCAGCAGTGAACTGGGTGTCGCGGGTCAAACCTACGAGCAGTACTTC; CDR3: CASSELGVAGQTYEQYF
size: NA; J: TRBJ1-5; D: NA; V: TRBV2; DNA: TGTGCCAGCAGTGGCACTGATCAGCCCCAGCATTTT; CDR3: CASSGTDQPQHF
size: once; J: TRBJ2-7; D: NA; V: TRBV4-1; DNA: TGCGCCAGCAGCCAAGGCGGTGCAGGGTACGAGCAGTACTTC; CDR3: CASSQGGAGYEQYF
size: NA; J: TRBJ1-2; D: NA; V: TRBV9; DNA: TGTGCCAGCAGCGTAGGGAGACTTGAGGGAGGCTACACCTTC; CDR3: CASSVGRLEGGYTF
size: NA; J: TRBJ2-7; D: NA; V: TRBV30; DNA: TGTGCCTGGACAACGGGACTGACCTACGAGCAGTACTTC; CDR3: CAWTTGLTYEQYF
size: NA; J: TRBJ2-7; D: NA; V: TRBV9; DNA: TGTGCCAGCAGCGTAGGTCCCGCGGGGGAGCAGTACTTC; CDR3: CASSVGPAGEQYF
size: NA; J: TRBJ2-3; D: NA; V: TRBV5-5; DNA: TGTGCCAGCAGACTAGAGGGTGGCACAGATACGCAGTATTTT; CDR3: CASRLEGGTDTQYF
size: NA; J: TRBJ2-3; D: TRBD2; V: TRBV7-2; DNA: TGTGCCAGCAGCCCGCGTCCTAGCGGGACCCGCACAGATACGCAGTATTTT; CDR3: CASSPRPSGTRTDTQYF
size: NA; J: TRBJ2-7; D: NA; V: TRBV20-1; DNA: TGCAGTGCCATGGGAAGCGGGGAGCAGTACTTC; CDR3: CSAMGSGEQYF
size: NA; J: TRBJ2-2; D: NA; V: TRBV9; DNA: TGTGCCAGCAGTCGTGCCCTTAGAAACACCGGGGAGCTGTTTTTT; CDR3: CASSRALRNTGELFF
size: NA; J: TRBJ2-2; D: NA; V: TRBV4-3; DNA: TGCGCCAGCAGCCAAGAGGGAACAGGGTGGACCGGGGAGCTGTTTTTT; CDR3: CASSQEGTGWTGELFF
size: NA; J: TRBJ2-5; D: NA; V: TRBV5-8; DNA: TGTGCCAGCACCGTTTTTGGGGGGAAGGACGAAGAGACCCAGTACTTC; CDR3: CASTVFGGKDEETQYF
size: NA; J: TRBJ2-7; D: TRBD1; V: TRBV29-1; DNA: TGCAGCGTTTCGGGACAGGGGTTCTACGAGCAGTACTTC; CDR3: CSVSGQGFYEQYF
size: NA; J: TRBJ2-5; D: NA; V: TRBV29-1; DNA: TGCAGCGCTGGACACACTCTCCAAGAGACCCAGTACTTC; CDR3: CSAGHTLQETQYF
size: NA; J: TRBJ2-1; D: TRBD2; V: TRBV5-1; DNA: TGCGCCAGCAGGTTTAGCGGGGGGGCGGGCTACAATGAGCAGTTCTTC; CDR3: CASRFSGGAGYNEQFF